Listed below are T cell receptor beta chains from one sample, sequenced in a study of cytomegalovirus exposure and HLA in healthy donors. Some clones are missing from TCRdb's copy, which holds only in-frame ones; the method was immunoSEQ multiplex PCR. This sample yields 90,000 to 150,000 clones, of which around 87% are seen a single time; about 6% belongs to the top ten. The sample taken for sequencing was PBMCs. These receptors were collected from a woman under 30 in good health and CMV-seropositive. Each CDR3 is given with its conserved first and last residue. The D gene is left open where the match is weak. Only part of the rows carry a size: once, few, many, or a class if the clone is expanded.

TRBD1,.,TRBJ1-2,TRBV5-1,CASSLELRTGRTNYGYTF,TGCGCCAGCAGCTTGGAATTGAGGACAGGGCGCACTAACTATGGCTACACCTTC
.,.,TRBJ2-2,TRBV4-2,CASSQDPGQGGELFF,TGTGCCAGCAGCCAAGATCCAGGGCAGGGCGGGGAGCTGTTTTTT
.,once,TRBJ1-3,TRBV6-6,CASSSRTGRGNTIYF,TGTGCCAGCAGTTCTCGCACAGGGCGCGGAAACACCATATATTTT
.,few,TRBJ1-1,TRBV4-3,CASSQDLGVTEAFF,TGCGCCAGCAGCCAAGATCTCGGGGTCACTGAAGCTTTCTTT
TRBD2,.,TRBJ2-3,TRBV28,CASRGLAGGGDTQYF,TGTGCCAGCAGAGGGCTAGCGGGAGGAGGAGATACGCAGTATTTT
.,.,TRBJ2-7,TRBV19,CASSIGSSVYYEQYF,TGTGCCAGTAGTATCGGGTCATCGGTTTACTACGAGCAGTACTTC
TRBD2,.,TRBJ2-2,TRBV27,CASSFLAGGTNTGELFF,TGTGCCAGCAGTTTCCTAGCGGGGGGTACCAACACCGGGGAGCTGTTTTTT
.,.,TRBJ1-3,TRBV6-1,CASTTDRGNTIYF,TGTGCCAGCACTACAGACAGGGGAAACACCATATATTTT
.,.,TRBJ2-1,TRBV2,CASSEGGNEQFF,TGTGCCAGCAGTGAGGGAGGCAATGAGCAGTTCTTC
TRBD2,.,TRBJ2-3,TRBV5-5,CASSLLAGVDIYTQYF,TGTGCCAGCAGCCTCCTAGCGGGAGTCGACATATATACGCAGTATTTT
TRBD2,.,TRBJ2-3,TRBV15,CATSRDRKRGLTSTDTQYF,TGTGCCACCAGCAGAGATAGGAAGCGGGGGCTTACTAGCACAGATACGCAGTATTTT
TRBD1,.,TRBJ1-4,TRBV5-6,CASSFTGGVGEKLFF,TGTGCCAGCAGCTTCACAGGGGGCGTCGGTGAAAAACTGTTTTTT
.,.,TRBJ1-1,TRBV5-4,CASSLGALTEAFF,TGTGCCAGCAGCTTGGGGGCCCTCACTGAAGCTTTCTTT
TRBD1,.,TRBJ2-1,TRBV27,CVVPGQGGNEQFF,TGTGTCGTACCGGGACAGGGCGGCAATGAGCAGTTCTTC
TRBD1,.,TRBJ1-1,TRBV4-1,CASSQKQGLTEAFF,TGCGCCAGCAGCCAAAAACAGGGGTTGACTGAAGCTTTCTTT
.,.,TRBJ2-3,TRBV5-6,CASSAGGSGSTDTQYF,TGTGCCAGCAGCGCTGGTGGTTCGGGGAGCACAGATACGCAGTATTTT
TRBD2,.,TRBJ2-2,TRBV2,CASVAGGRTGELFF,TGTGCCAGTGTAGCGGGGGGGCGGACCGGGGAGCTGTTTTTT
.,.,TRBJ1-1,TRBV11-2,CASSSNSVGHNTEAFF,TGTGCCAGCAGCTCGAATTCAGTCGGACATAACACTGAAGCTTTCTTT
TRBD1,.,TRBJ1-2,TRBV18,CASSSDYRGQYYGYTF,TGTGCCAGCTCATCGGACTACAGGGGGCAGTACTATGGCTACACCTTC
.,.,TRBJ1-2,TRBV7-3,CASSLGRGGYTF,TGTGCCAGCAGCTTAGGAAGGGGTGGCTACACCTTC
.,few,TRBJ1-1,TRBV20-1,CSQVWNTEAFF,TGCAGTCAGGTATGGAACACTGAAGCTTTCTTT
.,.,TRBJ2-2,TRBV2,CASTYSGTGELFF,TGTGCCAGCACCTACTCGGGGACCGGGGAGCTGTTTTTT
TRBD1,.,TRBJ1-1,TRBV18,CASSPKVLSGTGYEAFF,TGTGCCAGCTCACCGAAGGTACTTTCTGGGACAGGCTATGAAGCTTTCTTT
TRBD2,.,TRBJ2-1,TRBV25-1,CASSEERSGRGANEQFF,TGTGCCAGCAGTGAGGAAAGGAGCGGGAGGGGGGCCAATGAGCAGTTCTTC
.,.,TRBJ2-7,TRBV4-1,CASSQVLQGFYEQYF,TGCGCCAGCAGCCAAGTTCTACAGGGCTTCTACGAGCAGTACTTC
TRBD1,.,TRBJ1-2,TRBV6-6,CASRGKTGIHGYTF,TGTGCCAGCAGGGGAAAGACAGGGATACATGGCTACACCTTC
.,.,TRBJ1-2,TRBV7-8,CASSLQVAYYGYTF,TGTGCCAGCAGCTTGCAGGTGGCCTACTATGGCTACACCTTC
TRBD2,.,TRBJ2-3,TRBV5-1,CASSLDVAGEGDTQYF,TGCGCCAGCAGCTTGGATGTAGCGGGAGAGGGGGATACGCAGTATTTT
.,.,TRBJ2-5,TRBV18,CASSPGLQETQYF,TGTGCCAGCTCACCGGGACTTCAAGAGACCCAGTACTTC
.,.,TRBJ2-1,TRBV6-1,CASSEASWTAYSYNEQFF,TGTGCCAGCAGTGAAGCGAGCTGGACAGCTTACTCCTACAATGAGCAGTTCTTC
TRBD2,.,TRBJ2-6,TRBV9,CASSGTPRGGGGANVLTF,TGTGCCAGCAGCGGAACTCCCCGCGGGGGAGGTGGGGCCAACGTCCTGACTTTC
TRBD1,.,TRBJ2-7,TRBV7-2,CASSLVGTGGGGQYF,TGTGCCAGCAGCTTAGTGGGGACAGGGGGCGGTGGGCAGTACTTC
.,.,TRBJ2-5,TRBV4-3,CASWAMQETQYF,TGCGCCAGCTGGGCCATGCAAGAGACCCAGTACTTC
.,.,TRBJ1-5,TRBV13,CASSLGRDQPQHF,TGTGCCAGCAGCTTGGGCAGGGATCAGCCCCAGCATTTT
.,.,TRBJ2-7,TRBV5-1,CASSLTVYSYEQYF,TGCGCCAGCAGCCTGACAGTATACTCCTACGAGCAGTACTTC
.,.,TRBJ1-3,TRBV5-1,CASSLSQTSGGNTIYF,TGCGCCAGCAGCTTGAGTCAAACGTCGGGTGGAAACACCATATATTTT
.,once,TRBJ2-2,TRBV11-3,CASSLDRIANTGELFF,TGTGCCAGCAGCTTAGATCGAATAGCGAACACCGGGGAGCTGTTTTTT
TRBD1,.,TRBJ1-4,TRBV9,CASSVEGAETNEKLFF,TGTGCCAGCAGCGTAGAGGGGGCAGAAACTAATGAAAAACTGTTTTTT
.,.,TRBJ2-3,TRBV30,CAWSVRSAYTDTQYF,TGTGCCTGGAGTGTCCGTAGCGCCTACACAGATACGCAGTATTTT
.,.,TRBJ2-1,TRBV2,CASSIQGNEQFF,TGTGCCAGCAGTATCCAGGGCAATGAGCAGTTCTTC